A single sample is the source of the 22 T cell receptor beta chains below, sequenced in a study of T cells in Graves' hyperthyroidism and ophthalmopathy. RNA transcripts yielded amplified TCR beta CDR3 regions. First-round RT-PCR with HTBI primers amplified the TCR CDR3 region. TCRdb re-derived calls from the multiplex PCR reads in MiXCR, one entry per CDR3 protein. The sample yields 200,000 to 300,000 distinct CDR3 sequences, approximately 23% seen once. The specimen was blood. These receptors originate from a woman between 35 and 50 years old with Graves' ophthalmopathy.

This clonotype came up many times. The genes are TRBV28 and TRBJ2-1; D remains ambiguous. The CDR3 extends over 11 amino acids. From germline, CDR1 is MDHEN and CDR2 SYDVKM. Between the trimmed V and J ends, which lost 7 bases and 6 bases, there was a span of 7 bases. This chain's CDR3 is CASIASNEQFF. CDR3 in DNA: TGTGCCAGCATCGCCTCCAATGAGCAGTTCTTC.

The rearrangement links TRBV12-3 or TRBV12-4 to TRBJ1-2, with D perhaps matching TRBD1 (6 bases). V lost 1 base and J lost 8, with 8 bases in between. This CDR3 has 12 residues. The CDR3 DNA sequence: TGTGCCAGCAGTTTAGACAGGGACGGCTACACCTTC. Translating gives CASSLDRDGYTF.

In its sample, this clonotype was seen many times. V is TRBV7-2 and J is TRBJ1-1; 10 nucleotides line up with TRBD1. The trim removed 1 base at V and 8 bases at J, leaving 1 base unmatched. CDR3 size: 13 residues. Germline assignment: CDR1 SGHTA and CDR2 FQGNSA. CDR3 sequence (DNA): TGTGCCAGCAGCTTAGGGGACAGGGGAGAAGCTTTCTTT. Translation: CASSLGDRGEAFF.

This clonotype was recorded at least ten times. CDR3 region: CASSSRTLYGYTF. CDR3 DNA sequence: TGTGCCAGCAGCTCGAGGACACTCTATGGCTACACCTTC. The V and J genes are TRBV5-6 and TRBJ1-2, with D possibly being TRBD1 (5 bases). CDR1 is SGHDT, CDR2 YYEEEE, per germline. Between the trimmed V and J ends, which lost 3 bases and 4 bases, there was a span of 10 bases. The CDR3 sequence is 13 residues long. Full variable domain (rest looked up from reference TRBV5-6 and TRBJ1-2): DAGVTQSPTHLIKTRGQQVTLRCSPKSGHDTVSWYQQALGQGPQFIFQYYEEEERQRGNFPDRFSGHQFPNYSSELNVNALLLGDSALYLCASSSRTLYGYTFGSGTRLTVV.

This clonotype is a singleton in its sample. The chain is built from TRBV4-2 and TRBJ1-1; D gene uncertain. The CDR3 is made up of 15 amino acids. Germline CDR1 LGHNA, CDR2 YNFKEQ. With 1 base removed from V and 3 bases from J, the gap between germline ends came to 12 bases. CDR3 coding DNA: TGTGCCAGCAGCCAAGTTACCTCAGCAGACACTGAAGCTTTCTTT. Translated, it gives CASSQVTSADTEAFF.

This clonotype came up many times. The chain carries TRBV7-2 and TRBJ1-1; D is uncertain. CDR1 is SGHTA and CDR2 is FQGNSA in the germline V gene. CDR3 size: 14 residues. V lost 4 bases and J 1 base, leaving 10 bases between the germline ends. CDR3 region: CASSSFGQNTEAFF. The CDR3 DNA reads TGTGCCAGCAGCTCCTTTGGGCAGAACACTGAAGCTTTCTTT.

This clonotype was counted many times. The V and J genes are TRBV28 and TRBJ2-2; D tentatively fits TRBD1 or TRBD2 (5 bases each). CDR1 MDHEN and CDR2 SYDVKM come from the germline V gene. V was clipped by 3 bases and J by 3 bases, with 14 bases between them. This CDR3 region has 16 residues. The CDR3 sequence: CASSFSLGEYTGELFF. Here the CDR3 DNA reads TGTGCCAGCAGTTTCTCTCTGGGGGAGTACACCGGGGAGCTGTTTTTT.

The J gene is TRBJ2-5, the V gene TRBV20-1; TRBD2 matches at 8 bases. Germline values: CDR1 DFQATT, CDR2 SNEGSKA (reference sequence). V gave up 4 bases and J gave up 4 bases; unmatched junction bases: 2. The CDR3 totals 12 residues. The CDR3 sequence: CSATLAGETQYF. The CDR3 DNA sequence: TGCAGTGCTACCCTAGCGGGAGAGACCCAGTACTTC.

This clonotype was counted ten times or more. The V gene is TRBV28, the J gene TRBJ1-5, with TRBD1 matching over 7 bases. Trimming cost V 3 bases and J 7 bases; bases outside gene matches: 6. CDR3 length: 14 residues. Germline V gene data show CDR1 as MDHEN and CDR2 as SYDVKM. The CDR3 spells CASSLLRGHQPQHF. In nucleotides, the CDR3 is TGTGCCAGCAGTTTGTTGAGGGGGCACCAGCCCCAGCATTTT.

This clonotype appeared many times. The chain uses TRBV29-1 and TRBJ1-2, with 8 bases fitting TRBD1. V trimming: 3 bases; J trimming: 2 bases; junction bases outside the gene matches: 8. The CDR3 consists of 15 residues. The germline V gene encodes CDR1 SQVTM and CDR2 ANQGSEA. CDR3: CSVEGRGPRNYGYTF. DNA for the CDR3: TGCAGCGTTGAGGGCAGGGGGCCGAGGAACTATGGCTACACCTTC.

This clonotype has ten or more counts. The chain joins TRBV3-1 to TRBJ1-2; 7 nucleotides match TRBD1. CDR3 length equals 14 residues. The V gene's germline CDR1 is LGHDT and CDR2 YNNKEL (reference sequence). J gave up 3 bases and V 6 bases, and 7 bases lay outside the gene matches. The CDR3 nucleotides are TGTGCCAGCAGGGGAGACAGGGCCCACTATGGCTACACCTTC. This gives the protein CASRGDRAHYGYTF.

This clonotype was recorded at least ten times. J is TRBJ1-1 and V is TRBV18, with D possibly being TRBD1 (5 bases). The CDR3 contains 18 residues. Germline loops: CDR1 KGHSH, CDR2 LQKENI. Trimming cost V 3 bases and J 1 base, with 21 bases left between them. The CDR3, as DNA: TGTGCCAGCTCACCTCCCGGACAATTTACCCTTGGGAACACTGAAGCTTTCTTT. The encoded protein is CASSPPGQFTLGNTEAFF.

This clonotype was detected many times. The rearrangement links TRBV4-1 to TRBJ2-7; a weak D match, TRBD1 (5 bases). Trimming removed 1 base at V and 2 bases at J, with 18 bases between. The CDR3 runs 17 residues. Germline CDR1 is MGHRA and CDR2 is YSYEKL. The CDR3 region has the DNA TGCGCCAGCAGCCAAGTCTATGACCCACAGGAACCCTACGAGCAGTACTTC. Translation: CASSQVYDPQEPYEQYF.

This clonotype was seen many times. The junction departs from the called germline gene at one end, perhaps through a read error. The chain combines TRBV19 with TRBJ1-5; unclear D gene. Germline V gene lookup returns CDR1 LNHDA and CDR2 SQIVND (reference sequence). The CDR3 extends over 14 amino acids. CDR3: CARPSSGRNQPRHF. In DNA form, the CDR3 reads TGTGCCAGACCCAGTTCAGGCCGGAATCAGCCCCGGCATTTT.

This clonotype was observed at least ten times. This chain links TRBV12-3 or TRBV12-4 with TRBJ2-7, with 9 bases that match TRBD2. CDR3 length: 16 residues. V lost 5 bases to trimming and J lost 2 bases; unmatched junction nucleotides: 10. The CDR3 nucleotides read TGTGCCAGCAGTCTCGGAGGGGGCGGGAGGGCCTACGAGCAGTACTTC. Translation: CASSLGGGGRAYEQYF.

The chain has TRBV6-2 or TRBV6-3 and TRBJ1-3; D is undetermined. CDR3 size: 18 residues. The ends were cut back, 5 bases at V and 2 bases at J, with 22 bases in the middle. The V gene's germline CDR1 is MNHEY and CDR2 SVGEGT. CDR3 nucleotide sequence: TGTGCCAGCAGTCCGTTCGGAAACCCTCGGAAGGCTGGAAACACCATATATTTT. Protein sequence: CASSPFGNPRKAGNTIYF.

This clonotype was counted at least ten times. The chain employs TRBV28 and TRBJ2-5; no clear D. The CDR3 is 16 residues long. Germline V gene sequence: CDR1 MDHEN, CDR2 SYDVKM. DNA for the CDR3: TGTGCGGCCACCCCCGCCCCTTCACGAGTGCGGGAGACCCAGTACTTC. It encodes CAATPAPSRVRETQYF.

This clonotype was observed at least ten times. CDR3 protein: CASSSNRDSFINEQFF. The CDR3 region has the DNA TGTGCCAGCAGTTCCAACCGGGACTCCTTTATTAATGAGCAGTTCTTC. The chain is built from TRBV6-2 or TRBV6-3 and TRBJ2-1, with D tentatively TRBD2 (6 bases). The CDR3 is 16 amino acids. V dropped 4 bases and J dropped 7 bases, with 20 bases sitting between them. Germline lookup yields CDR1 MNHEY and CDR2 SVGEGT.

The V gene is TRBV6-5, the J gene TRBJ2-7; 8 nucleotides align to TRBD2. CDR1 and CDR2 from the germline V gene are MNHEY and SVGAGI. The CDR3 consists of 15 residues. J lost 7 bases, V lost 0 bases, and 8 bases had no gene match. The CDR3 loop is CASSYSSSGSEEQYF. The CDR3 coding sequence is TGTGCCAGCAGTTACTCGTCCAGCGGGAGTGAGGAGCAGTACTTC.

The table lists this clonotype with many counts. The chain couples TRBV20-1 to TRBJ1-5; 9 nucleotides agree with TRBD1. The CDR3 covers 14 residues. Germline V lookup: CDR1 DFQATT, CDR2 SNEGSKA (reference sequence). Trimming cost V 5 bases and J 4 bases; bases outside gene matches: 6. The CDR3 DNA is TGCAGTGCTTCGGGACAGGGCGGGAATCAGCCCCAGCATTTT. Translating gives CSASGQGGNQPQHF.

This clonotype was detected ten times or more. This chain uses TRBV30 with TRBJ1-1; D may be TRBD1 (6 bases). Trimming took 2 bases from V and 1 from J, leaving 14 bases between them. In germline, CDR1 is GTSNPN, CDR2 SVGIG (reference sequence). There are 15 residues in the CDR3. CDR3 loop: CAWSSILGANTEAFF. CDR3 sequence (DNA): TGTGCCTGGAGTTCGATCCTGGGGGCGAACACTGAAGCTTTCTTT.

The table lists this clonotype with many counts. The chain uses TRBV5-1 and TRBJ1-1; TRBD1 agrees at 8 bases. CDR3 length: 15 residues. Germline V gene data show CDR1 as SGHRS and CDR2 as YFSETQ. V lost 5 bases, J lost 0 bases, and 6 bases stayed unmatched. The CDR3 sequence is CASSYTGQVNTEAFF. The CDR3 DNA is TGCGCCAGCAGTTATACGGGACAGGTGAACACTGAAGCTTTCTTT.